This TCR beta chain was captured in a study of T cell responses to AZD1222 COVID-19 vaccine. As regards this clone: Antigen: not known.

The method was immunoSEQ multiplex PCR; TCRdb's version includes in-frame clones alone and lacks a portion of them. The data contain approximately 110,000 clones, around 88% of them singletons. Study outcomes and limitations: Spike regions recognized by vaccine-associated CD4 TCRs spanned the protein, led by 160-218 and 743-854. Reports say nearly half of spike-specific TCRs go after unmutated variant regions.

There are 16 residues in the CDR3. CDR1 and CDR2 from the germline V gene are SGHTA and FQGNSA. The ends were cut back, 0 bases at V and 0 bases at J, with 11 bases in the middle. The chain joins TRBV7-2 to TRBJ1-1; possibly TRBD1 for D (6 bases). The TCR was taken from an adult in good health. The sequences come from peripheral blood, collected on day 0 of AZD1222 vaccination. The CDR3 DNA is TGTGCCAGCAGCTTAGCCCCAGGACAGTTGAACACTGAAGCTTTCTTT. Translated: CASSLAPGQLNTEAFF.